This T cell receptor (beta chain) came from a study of molecular identifiers for immune sequencing clone quantification (dated by TCRdb to 2016 to 2019). About the study as a whole: In a replicate experiment, RNA from around 20,000 or 100,000 naive CD8 T cells was split into five aliquots, four of which were sequenced. This methods study benchmarked molecular-identifier clustering-based TCR repertoire sequencing (MIDCIRS) and TCR RNA copy counting, using CD8 T cells to do so.

The CDR3 numbers 14 residues from cysteine through phenylalanine. The DNA shown is the 42-base CDR3, in frame from base 1. CDR1 and CDR2 (SEHNR, FQNEAQ) derive from the germline V gene (reference sequence). Libraries of naive CD8 T cells were built from approximately 20,000 to 980,000 sorted cells, with 10%, 30% or 50% of the purified RNA used. Naive CD8 T cells were FACS-sorted as CD8+CD4-CCR7+CD45RA+ on a BD FACSAria II into RLT Plus buffer. Roughly ten TCR copies' worth of Jurkat RNA were spiked into roughly 19,000-1,000,000 naive CD8 T cell samples to test detection sensitivity. Enrichment of CD8 T cells was done with RosetteSep CD8+ T Cell Enrichment Cocktail plus Ficoll-Paque, and ACK red cell lysis came afterward. The library relied on PCR. The reads were generated on a NextSeq 500. Bulk TCR libraries were prepared as previously described, using TCR primers listed in Table S5. The Qiagen AllPrep DNA/RNA kit was used to purify total RNA. Before analysis, reads from multiple sequencing runs of one library were combined. The authors' analysis ran thus. Reads were retained only if the reads had an exact TCR constant sequence, and the retained reads were trimmed to 150 nt and grouped according to their 12-nt molecular barcodes. Within each barcode group, reads were sub-clustered at a 15% Levenshtein threshold, and quality-weighted consensus sequences were built per RNA molecule. Non-functional sequences were filtered out, along with any lower-count sequence sitting one edit away from another sequence. Barcode sub-clusters with fewer than 20% of the maximum read count were removed, based on fitting two negative binomial distributions. TCRdb trimmed the raw reads at Q25, called clones with MiXCR and kept productive beta chains. Under each unique CDR3 protein, matching rows form one entry showing the most common genes and DNA. None of the V and J calls come from the authors' own analysis; TCRdb made them. The sample table records nearly 650,000 distinct CDR3 sequences; approximately 24% of these occur just once. The ten largest clones capture roughly 0.83% of the sample.

A word on this clonotype: The target of this receptor is not known. A much larger clone differs from this one at a single base, so this may be a read error.

On the study overall, not on this receptor specifically: The sizes of highly expanded clones could end up underestimated when identical TCR molecules share a barcode. Spiked-in Jurkat TCR RNA equal to a single cell's worth was reported to be detectable even within one million naive CD8 T cells. Naive libraries contained spiked-in Jurkat TCR RNA (roughly ten copies' worth), which is not part of the donor repertoire. In CMV-specific effector cells, clones with more than 20 RNA copies accounted for over 97% of molecules, whereas in naive cells such clones accounted for under 1%. When barcode sub-clustering was left out, chimeric consensus sequences inflated TCR diversity, with chimeras reaching as high as 47%. Approximately 3.1 recovered TCR RNA copies per cell were obtained by modeling, versus 9 to 10 by digital PCR, implying a capture efficiency of about 30%.

The sample was naive CD8+ T cells from blood, with Jurkat cell RNA spiked in. Explained via the paper, the cell subset or site label denotes: FACS-sorted CD8+CD4-CCR7+CD45RA+ naive T cells. The TCR comes from a human donor in good health. Some libraries in this study had Jurkat cell RNA spiked in. The sequence joins TRBV7-9 to TRBJ2-5; too little of a D gene remains to name it. The DNA sequence is TGTGCCAGCAGCGACGGACCCTACCAAGGGACCCAGTACTTC. Its protein reads: CASSDGPYQGTQYF.